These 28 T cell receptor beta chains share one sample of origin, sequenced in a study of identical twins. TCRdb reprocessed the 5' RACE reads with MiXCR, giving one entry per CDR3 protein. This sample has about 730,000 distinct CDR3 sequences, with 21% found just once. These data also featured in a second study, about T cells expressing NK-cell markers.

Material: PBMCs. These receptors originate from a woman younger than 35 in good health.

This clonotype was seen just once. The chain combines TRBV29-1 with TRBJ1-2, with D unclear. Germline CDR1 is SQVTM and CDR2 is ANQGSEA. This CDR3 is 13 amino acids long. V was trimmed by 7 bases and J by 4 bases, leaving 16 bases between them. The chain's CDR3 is CSAVGPSGYGYTF. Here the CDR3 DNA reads TGCAGCGCTGTCGGTCCTTCCGGCTATGGCTACACCTTC.

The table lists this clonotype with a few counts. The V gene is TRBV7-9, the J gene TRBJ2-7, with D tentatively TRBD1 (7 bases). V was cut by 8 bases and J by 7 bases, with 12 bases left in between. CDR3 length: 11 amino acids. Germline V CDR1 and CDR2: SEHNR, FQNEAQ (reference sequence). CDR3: CASSGGWEQYF. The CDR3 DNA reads TGTGCCAGCTCAGGGGGGTGGGAGCAGTACTTC. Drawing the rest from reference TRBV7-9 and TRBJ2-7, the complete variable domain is DTGVSQNPRHKITKRGQNVTFRCDPISEHNRLYWYRQTLGQGPEFLTYFQNEAQLEKSRLLSDRFSAERPKGSFSTLEIQRTEQGDSAMYLCASSGGWEQYFGPGTRLTVT.

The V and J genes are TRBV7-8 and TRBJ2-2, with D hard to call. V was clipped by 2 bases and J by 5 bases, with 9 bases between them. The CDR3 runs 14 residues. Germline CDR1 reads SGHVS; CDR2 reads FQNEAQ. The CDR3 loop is CASSLIGVTGELFF. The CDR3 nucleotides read TGTGCCAGCAGCTTAATCGGTGTGACCGGGGAGCTGTTTTTT.

The CDR3 region has the DNA TGCAGTGCCCTCCGAGGGCTAAACACTGAAGCTTTCTTT. It encodes CSALRGLNTEAFF. J is TRBJ1-1 and V is TRBV20-1; D is ambiguous. The germline V gene encodes CDR1 DFQATT and CDR2 SNEGSKA (reference sequence). CDR3 size: 13 residues. The V end was cut by 6 bases, the J end by 2 bases, with 13 bases between.

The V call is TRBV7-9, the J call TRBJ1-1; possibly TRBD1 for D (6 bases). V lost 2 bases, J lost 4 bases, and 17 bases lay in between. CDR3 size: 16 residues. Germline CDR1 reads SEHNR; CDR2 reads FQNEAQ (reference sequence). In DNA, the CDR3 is TGTGCCAGCAGCTTATCGGGGGGCGGCGCGGGCACTGAAGCTTTCTTT. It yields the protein CASSLSGGGAGTEAFF. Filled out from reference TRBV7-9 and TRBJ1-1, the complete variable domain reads DTGVSQNPRHKITKRGQNVTFRCDPISEHNRLYWYRQTLGQGPEFLTYFQNEAQLEKSRLLSDRFSAERPKGSFSTLEIQRTEQGDSAMYLCASSLSGGGAGTEAFFGQGTRLTVV.

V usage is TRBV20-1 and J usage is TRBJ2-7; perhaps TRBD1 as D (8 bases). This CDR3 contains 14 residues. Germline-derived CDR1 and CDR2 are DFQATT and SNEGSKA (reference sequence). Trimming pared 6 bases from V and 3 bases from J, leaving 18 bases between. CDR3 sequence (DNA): TGCAGTGCCCTGGAGCGGGACAGGTACTACGAGCAGTACTTC. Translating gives CSALERDRYYEQYF.

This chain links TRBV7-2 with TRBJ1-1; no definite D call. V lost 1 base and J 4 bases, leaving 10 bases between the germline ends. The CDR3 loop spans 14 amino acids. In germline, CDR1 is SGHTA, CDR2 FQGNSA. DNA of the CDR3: TGTGCCAGCAGCTTAGGTCCGCTGGGCACTGAAGCTTTCTTT. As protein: CASSLGPLGTEAFF.

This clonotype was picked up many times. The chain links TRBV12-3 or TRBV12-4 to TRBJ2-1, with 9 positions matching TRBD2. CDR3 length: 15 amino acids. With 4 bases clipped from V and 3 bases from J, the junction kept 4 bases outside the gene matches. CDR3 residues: CASSSGLASYNEQFF. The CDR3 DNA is TGTGCCAGCAGTTCAGGACTAGCGAGCTACAATGAGCAGTTCTTC.

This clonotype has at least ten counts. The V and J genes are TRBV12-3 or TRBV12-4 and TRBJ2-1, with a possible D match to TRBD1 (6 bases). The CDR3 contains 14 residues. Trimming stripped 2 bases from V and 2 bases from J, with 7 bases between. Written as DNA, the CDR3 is TGTGCCAGCAGTTTAAGGACAGCCTACAATGAGCAGTTCTTC. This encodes CASSLRTAYNEQFF.

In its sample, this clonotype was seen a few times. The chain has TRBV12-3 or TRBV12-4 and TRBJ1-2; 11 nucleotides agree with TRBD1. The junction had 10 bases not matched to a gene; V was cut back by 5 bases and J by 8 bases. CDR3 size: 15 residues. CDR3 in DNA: TGTGCCAGCAGTCCCCGGACAGGGGGCGAGGCAGGCTACACCTTC. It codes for CASSPRTGGEAGYTF.

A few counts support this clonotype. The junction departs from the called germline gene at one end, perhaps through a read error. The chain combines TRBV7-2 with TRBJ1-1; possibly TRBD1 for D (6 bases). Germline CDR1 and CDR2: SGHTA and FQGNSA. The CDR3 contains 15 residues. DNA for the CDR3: TGTGCCAGCAGCCCGTCCGGGACAACTCGCATTGAAGCCTTCTTT. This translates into CASSPSGTTRIEAFF.

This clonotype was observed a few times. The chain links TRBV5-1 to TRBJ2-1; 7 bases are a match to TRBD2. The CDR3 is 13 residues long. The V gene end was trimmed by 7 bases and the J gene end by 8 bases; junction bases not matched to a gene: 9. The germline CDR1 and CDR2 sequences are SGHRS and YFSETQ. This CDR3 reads CASGREPWDEQFF. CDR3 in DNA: TGCGCCAGCGGGCGGGAGCCCTGGGATGAGCAGTTCTTC. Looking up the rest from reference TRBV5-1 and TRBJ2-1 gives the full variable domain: KAGVTQTPRYLIKTRGQQVTLSCSPISGHRSVSWYQQTPGQGLQFLFEYFSETQRNKGNFPGRFSGRQFSNSRSEMNVSTLELGDSALYLCASGREPWDEQFFGPGTRLTVL.

CDR3 region: CAMASRGGGNQPQHF. The CDR3, as DNA: TGTGCCATGGCTTCTCGGGGCGGGGGCAATCAGCCCCAGCATTTT. The chain combines TRBV28 with TRBJ1-5, with D possibly TRBD1 on 5 matching bases. V shed 10 bases and J shed 2 bases, with 18 bases lying between them. CDR1 is MDHEN and CDR2 is SYDVKM in the germline V gene. The CDR3 is 15 amino acids.

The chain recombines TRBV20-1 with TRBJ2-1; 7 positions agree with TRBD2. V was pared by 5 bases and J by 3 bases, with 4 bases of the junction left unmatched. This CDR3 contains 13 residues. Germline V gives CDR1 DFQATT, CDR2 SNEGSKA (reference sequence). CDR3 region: CSAVRGSYNEQFF. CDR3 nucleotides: TGCAGTGCTGTTCGCGGGAGCTACAATGAGCAGTTCTTC.

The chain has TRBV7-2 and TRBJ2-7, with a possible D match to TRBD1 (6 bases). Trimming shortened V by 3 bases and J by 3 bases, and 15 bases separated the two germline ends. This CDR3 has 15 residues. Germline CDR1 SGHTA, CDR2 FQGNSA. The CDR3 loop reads CASSFRTGMDYEQYF. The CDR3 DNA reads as TGTGCCAGCAGCTTTCGCACAGGGATGGACTACGAGCAGTACTTC.

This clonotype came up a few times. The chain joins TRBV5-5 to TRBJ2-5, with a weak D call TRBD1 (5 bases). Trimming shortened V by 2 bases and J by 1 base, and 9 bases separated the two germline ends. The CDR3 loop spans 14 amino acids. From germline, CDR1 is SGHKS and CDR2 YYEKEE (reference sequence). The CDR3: CASSFYDSQETQYF. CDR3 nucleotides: TGTGCCAGCAGCTTCTACGACAGCCAAGAGACCCAGTACTTC. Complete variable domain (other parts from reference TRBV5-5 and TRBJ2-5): DAGVTQSPTHLIKTRGQQVTLRCSPISGHKSVSWYQQVLGQGPQFIFQYYEKEERGRGNFPDRFSARQFPNYSSELNVNALLLGDSALYLCASSFYDSQETQYFGPGTRLLVL.

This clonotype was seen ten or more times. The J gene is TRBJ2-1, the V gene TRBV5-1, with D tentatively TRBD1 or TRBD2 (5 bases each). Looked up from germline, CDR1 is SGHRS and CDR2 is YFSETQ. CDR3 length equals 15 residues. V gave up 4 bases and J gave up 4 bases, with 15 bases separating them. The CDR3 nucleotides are TGCGCCAGCAGCCCCAATGGGGGAGAGTACAATGAGCAGTTCTTC. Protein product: CASSPNGGEYNEQFF.

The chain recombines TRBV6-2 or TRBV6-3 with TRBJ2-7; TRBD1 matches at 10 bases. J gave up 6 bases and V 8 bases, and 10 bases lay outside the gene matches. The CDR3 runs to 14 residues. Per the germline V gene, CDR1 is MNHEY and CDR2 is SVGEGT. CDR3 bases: TGTGCCAGCTCCGGGGGACAGGGGAGACGCGAGCAGTACTTC. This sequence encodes CASSGGQGRREQYF.

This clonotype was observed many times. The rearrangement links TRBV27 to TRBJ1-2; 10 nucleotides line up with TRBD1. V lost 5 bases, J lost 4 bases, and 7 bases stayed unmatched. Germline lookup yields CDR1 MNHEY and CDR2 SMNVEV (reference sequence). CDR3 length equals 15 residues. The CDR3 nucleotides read TGTGCCAGCAGTAGGGACAGGGGTGGAACCTATGGCTACACCTTC. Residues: CASSRDRGGTYGYTF.

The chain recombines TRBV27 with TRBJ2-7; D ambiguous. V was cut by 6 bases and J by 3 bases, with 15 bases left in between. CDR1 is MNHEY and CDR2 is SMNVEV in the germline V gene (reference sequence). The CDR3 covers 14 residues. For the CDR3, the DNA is TGTGCCAGCAGACCGCCCGTTCCTCACTACGAGCAGTACTTC. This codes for CASRPPVPHYEQYF.

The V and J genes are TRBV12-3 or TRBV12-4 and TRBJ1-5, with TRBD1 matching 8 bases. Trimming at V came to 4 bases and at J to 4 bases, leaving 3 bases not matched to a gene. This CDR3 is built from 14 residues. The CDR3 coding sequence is TGTGCCAGCAGTTACGGGACAGGTAATCAGCCCCAGCATTTT. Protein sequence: CASSYGTGNQPQHF.

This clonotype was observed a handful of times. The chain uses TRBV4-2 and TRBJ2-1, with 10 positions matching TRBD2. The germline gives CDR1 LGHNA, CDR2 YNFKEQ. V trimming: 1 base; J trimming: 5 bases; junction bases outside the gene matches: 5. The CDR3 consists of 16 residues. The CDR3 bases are TGTGCCAGCAGCCAAGGGCCTAGCGGGGGCCACAATGAGCAGTTCTTC. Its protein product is CASSQGPSGGHNEQFF.

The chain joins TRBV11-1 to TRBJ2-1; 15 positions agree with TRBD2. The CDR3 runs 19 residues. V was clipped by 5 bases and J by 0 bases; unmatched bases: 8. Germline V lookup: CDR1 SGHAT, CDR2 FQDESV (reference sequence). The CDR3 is CASSLGLAGGPHSYNEQFF. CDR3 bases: TGTGCCAGCAGCCTTGGACTAGCGGGAGGGCCCCACTCCTACAATGAGCAGTTCTTC.

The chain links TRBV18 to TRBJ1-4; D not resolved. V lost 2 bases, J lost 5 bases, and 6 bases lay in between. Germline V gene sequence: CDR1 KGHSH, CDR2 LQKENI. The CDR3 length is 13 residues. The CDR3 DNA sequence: TGTGCCAGCTCACCATCGAGAAATGAAAAACTGTTTTTT. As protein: CASSPSRNEKLFF.

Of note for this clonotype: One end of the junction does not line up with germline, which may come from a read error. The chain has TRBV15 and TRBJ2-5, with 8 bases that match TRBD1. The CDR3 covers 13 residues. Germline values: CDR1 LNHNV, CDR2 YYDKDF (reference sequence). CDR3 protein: CATSIGQGRWSEF. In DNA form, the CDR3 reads TGTGCCACCAGCATCGGACAGGGAAGGTGGTCGGAATTC.

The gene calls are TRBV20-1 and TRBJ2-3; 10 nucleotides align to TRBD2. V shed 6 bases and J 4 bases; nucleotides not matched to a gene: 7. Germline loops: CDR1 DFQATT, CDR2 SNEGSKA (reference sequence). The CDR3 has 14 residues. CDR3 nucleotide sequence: TGCAGTGCCCCTAGCGGGAGTAGCGCAGATACGCAGTATTTT. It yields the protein CSAPSGSSADTQYF.

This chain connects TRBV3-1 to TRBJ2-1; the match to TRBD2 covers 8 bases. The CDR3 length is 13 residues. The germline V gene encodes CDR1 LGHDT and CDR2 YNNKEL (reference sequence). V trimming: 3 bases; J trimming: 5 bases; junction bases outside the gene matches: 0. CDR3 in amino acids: CASSQTSDNEQFF. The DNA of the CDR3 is TGTGCCAGCAGCCAGACTAGCGACAATGAGCAGTTCTTC.

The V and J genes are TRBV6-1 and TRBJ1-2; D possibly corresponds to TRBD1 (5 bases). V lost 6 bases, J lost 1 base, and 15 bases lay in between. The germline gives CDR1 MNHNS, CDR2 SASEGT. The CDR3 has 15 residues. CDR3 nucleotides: TGTGCCAGCAGCGACGAGGGGCCGGTTAACTATGGCTACACCTTC. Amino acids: CASSDEGPVNYGYTF.